This TCR beta chain is from a study of control samples from healthy donors and cancer patients. The repertoire was sequenced with immunoSEQ multiplex PCR; TCRdb's copy has only in-frame clones and lacks some. The repertoire includes around 52,000 clones, approximately 90% of them detected once, and about 0.91% sits in the top ten. The CDR3 extends over 18 amino acids. V lost 8 bases to trimming and J lost 0 bases; unmatched junction nucleotides: 20. Germline V gene data show CDR1 as SQVTM and CDR2 as ANQGSEA. This TCR came from a man aged 30 to 39 with colorectal cancer. The chain joins TRBV29-1 to TRBJ2-3; TRBD1 agrees at 7 bases. Sequenced sample: PBMCs. The chain's CDR3 is CSISGHRDSSPSTDTQYF. The DNA for the CDR3 is TGCAGCATATCTGGTCACCGGGACAGTTCACCTAGCACAGATACGCAGTATTTT.